These 17 T cell receptor beta chains were sequenced from one sample in a study of T-cell memory formation after mild COVID-19. TCRdb re-derived calls from the 5' RACE reads in MiXCR, one entry per CDR3 protein. The sample holds 450,000 to 700,000 distinct CDR3 sequences, about a sixth seen once. The sequencing sample was made of PBMCs or a T cell subset sorted from them (not recorded which). These receptors were collected from an adult woman who had mild COVID-19 (a few samples of this study predate the infection). Cell type and time point are not known.

This clonotype has a handful of counts. The chain employs TRBV5-1 and TRBJ1-2, with TRBD1 matching over 8 bases. There are 16 residues in the CDR3. From germline, CDR1 is SGHRS and CDR2 YFSETQ. The ends lost 2 bases at V and 2 bases at J; junction bases unmatched: 8. This chain's CDR3 is CASSFGQGVKNYGYTF. CDR3 nucleotide sequence: TGCGCCAGCAGCTTCGGACAGGGCGTCAAAAACTATGGCTACACCTTC.

The V call is TRBV27, the J call TRBJ2-3, with 7 bases identical to TRBD2. Germline-derived CDR1 and CDR2 are MNHEY and SMNVEV (reference sequence). With V trimmed by 7 bases and J by 2 bases, 9 bases remained unmatched. This CDR3 is built from 15 residues. In nucleotides, the CDR3 is TGTGCCAGCACCAAAAGACTAGCAGCCACAGATACGCAGTATTTT. It translates to CASTKRLAATDTQYF.

This chain uses TRBV4-2 with TRBJ2-1; D may be TRBD2 (7 bases). Germline CDR1 is LGHNA and CDR2 is YNFKEQ. This CDR3 has 16 amino acids. The germline V and J ends were trimmed by 4 bases and 6 bases, with 19 bases remaining between them. The CDR3 region is CASSPGGRGGTNEQFF. Here the CDR3 DNA reads TGTGCCAGCAGCCCCGGGGGGCGCGGAGGTACCAATGAGCAGTTCTTC.

The chain couples TRBV7-9 to TRBJ2-3; 7 bases are a match to TRBD1. The CDR3 runs 17 residues. Germline CDR1 and CDR2: SEHNR and FQNEAQ (reference sequence). V trimming: 6 bases; J trimming: 0 bases; junction bases outside the gene matches: 12. The CDR3 loop is CASRNPGQTPSTDTQYF. The DNA for the CDR3 is TGTGCCAGCAGAAATCCGGGACAGACCCCTAGCACAGATACGCAGTATTTT.

The rearrangement joins TRBV7-9 to TRBJ1-1, with D possibly TRBD1 on 5 matching bases. The CDR3 runs 15 residues. Germline lookup yields CDR1 SEHNR and CDR2 FQNEAQ (reference sequence). The V end was cut by 3 bases, the J end by 3 bases, with 14 bases between. CDR3 loop: CASSFPGTGHTEAFF. The DNA of the CDR3 is TGTGCCAGCAGCTTTCCCGGGACGGGGCACACTGAAGCTTTCTTT.

In its sample, this clonotype was seen a few times. The genes are TRBV20-1 and TRBJ1-2; TRBD1 might be the D (5 bases). This CDR3 region has 13 residues. Trimming stripped 6 bases from V and 6 bases from J, with 17 bases between. Germline-derived CDR1 and CDR2 are DFQATT and SNEGSKA (reference sequence). The CDR3 DNA is TGCAGTGCCCCGAAGAGGGGATCCAATGGCTACACCTTC. Amino acid sequence: CSAPKRGSNGYTF.

This clonotype was recorded at least ten times. V is TRBV4-1 and J is TRBJ2-7; 9 nucleotides line up with TRBD1. Losses at the gene ends were 3 bases for V and 3 bases for J; bases not matched to a gene: 3. This CDR3 is 14 amino acids long. Germline values: CDR1 MGHRA, CDR2 YSYEKL. CDR3 nucleotides: TGCGCCAGCAGCCAGGGACAGGGACTCTACGAGCAGTACTTC. It encodes CASSQGQGLYEQYF.

This clonotype was picked up a small number of times. The rearrangement links TRBV6-4 to TRBJ2-1, with D hard to call. The CDR3 has 15 residues. Germline CDR1 reads MRHNA; CDR2 reads SNTAGT. Between the trimmed V and J ends, which lost 3 bases and 1 base, there was a span of 10 bases. The CDR3 DNA reads TGTGCCAGCAGTGATGGGGTCGGTTCCTACAATGAGCAGTTCTTC. Its translation is CASSDGVGSYNEQFF.

This clonotype was observed a handful of times. This chain joins TRBV4-3 and TRBJ2-7; 9 nucleotides match TRBD1. With 4 bases clipped from V and 2 bases from J, the junction kept 6 bases outside the gene matches. Per germline, CDR1 LGHNA and CDR2 YSLEER. The CDR3 has 15 amino acids. DNA of the CDR3: TGCGCCAGCAGCCCGTCCTGGACAGGGGCCTACGAGCAGTACTTC. As protein: CASSPSWTGAYEQYF.

This clonotype was observed at least ten times. This sequence joins TRBV29-1 and TRBJ2-7; TRBD1 agrees at 8 bases. The CDR3 is 13 residues long. Per the germline V gene, CDR1 is SQVTM and CDR2 is ANQGSEA. The ends lost 6 bases at V and 2 bases at J; junction bases unmatched: 6. The CDR3 DNA sequence: TGCAGCGTCAGACAGGGGAGAGCCTACGAGCAGTACTTC. It encodes CSVRQGRAYEQYF.

Only a few counts were recorded for this clonotype. The chain recombines TRBV20-1 with TRBJ2-7; TRBD1 agrees at 10 bases. Germline values: CDR1 DFQATT, CDR2 SNEGSKA (reference sequence). This CDR3 contains 14 residues. Trimming removed 1 base from V and 4 bases from J; junction bases left unmatched: 4. The CDR3 loop reads CSARARDRGYEQYF. The DNA of the CDR3 is TGCAGTGCTAGAGCCCGGGACAGGGGTTACGAGCAGTACTTC.

CDR3 residues: CASSGTVYSNQPQHF. In DNA, the CDR3 is TGTGCCAGTAGTGGAACAGTATATAGCAATCAGCCCCAGCATTTT. The V call is TRBV19, the J call TRBJ1-5; no clear D. Trimming cost V 5 bases and J 0 bases, with 11 bases left between them. This CDR3 has 15 residues. Germline loops: CDR1 LNHDA, CDR2 SQIVND (reference sequence). Filled out from reference TRBV19 and TRBJ1-5, the complete variable domain reads DGGITQSPKYLFRKEGQNVTLSCEQNLNHDAMYWYRQDPGQGLRLIYYSQIVNDFQKGDIAEGYSVSREKKESFPLTVTSAQKNPTAFYLCASSGTVYSNQPQHFGDGTRLSIL.

This chain links TRBV6-5 with TRBJ1-1; unclear D gene. The CDR3 spans 13 residues. The ends were cut back, 4 bases at V and 4 bases at J, with 10 bases in the middle. The germline gives CDR1 MNHEY, CDR2 SVGAGI. CDR3 loop: CASSSLTGTEAFF. DNA of the CDR3: TGTGCCAGCAGTTCCTTGACGGGCACTGAAGCTTTCTTT.

The rearrangement joins TRBV6-5 to TRBJ2-1; tentative D call: TRBD1 (6 bases). Germline V gene data show CDR1 as MNHEY and CDR2 as SVGAGI. The germline V and J ends were trimmed by 6 bases and 0 bases, with 15 bases remaining between them. The CDR3 runs to 16 residues. In nucleotides, the CDR3 is TGTGCCAGCAGCCAGACCGGGACATTCTCCTACAATGAGCAGTTCTTC. Amino acids: CASSQTGTFSYNEQFF.

This clonotype was detected a few times. This chain links TRBV12-3 or TRBV12-4 with TRBJ2-2; no definite D call. There are 12 residues in the CDR3. V lost 7 bases and J lost 6, with 9 bases in between. As DNA, the CDR3 is TGTGCCAGCACCCTCCCTGCCGGGGAGCTGTTTTTT. It translates to CASTLPAGELFF.

This sequence joins TRBV20-1 and TRBJ2-1, with D hard to call. The V end lost 1 base, the J end lost 0 bases, and 7 bases lay between the germline ends. Germline V gene sequence: CDR1 DFQATT, CDR2 SNEGSKA (reference sequence). The CDR3 is 14 residues long. In nucleotides, the CDR3 is TGCAGTGCTAGAGTTATCGCCTCCTACAATGAGCAGTTCTTC. Amino acid sequence: CSARVIASYNEQFF.

This clonotype was observed a handful of times. The rearrangement joins TRBV28 to TRBJ2-1; 8 bases align to TRBD2. Germline V gene lookup returns CDR1 MDHEN and CDR2 SYDVKM. V dropped 3 bases and J dropped 2; count of bases not matched to a gene: 6. This CDR3 is 16 amino acids long. The CDR3 nucleotides read TGTGCCAGCAGTTTTTCGGGACTAGGAGCCTACAATGAGCAGTTCTTC. This sequence encodes CASSFSGLGAYNEQFF.